One sample yielded the 4 T cell receptor beta chains listed below, sequenced in a study of T-cell memory formation after mild COVID-19. TCRdb used MiXCR to reprocess the 5' RACE reads, holding one entry per CDR3 protein. The sample carries almost 550,000 distinct CDR3 sequences, 20% recorded once. Sequencing was carried out using PBMCs or a T cell subset sorted from them (not recorded which). All receptors derive from an adult woman who had mild COVID-19 (a few samples of this study predate the infection). Cell type and time point are not known.

This clonotype was picked up a small number of times. This chain uses TRBV7-8 with TRBJ1-6; the D is unclear. The CDR3 extends over 14 amino acids. CDR1 is SGHVS and CDR2 is FQNEAQ in the germline V gene. V was trimmed by 5 bases and J by 7 bases, leaving 12 bases between them. CDR3 coding DNA: TGTGCCAGCAGCCCTGTGACTGAGAATTCACCCCTCCACTTT. Translated, it gives CASSPVTENSPLHF. Full variable domain (missing parts from reference TRBV7-8 and TRBJ1-6): GAGVSQSPRYKVAKRGQDVALRCDPISGHVSLFWYQQALGQGPEFLTYFQNEAQLDKSGLPSDRFFAERPEGSVSTLKIQRTQQEDSAVYLCASSPVTENSPLHFGNGTRLTVT.

The rearrangement links TRBV7-9 to TRBJ1-5, with 7 bases identical to TRBD1. Germline CDR1 SEHNR, CDR2 FQNEAQ (reference sequence). This CDR3 contains 15 residues. J lost 1 base, V lost 1 base, and 1 base had no gene match. CDR3 loop: CASSLVGQSNQPQHF. Written as DNA, the CDR3 is TGTGCCAGCAGCTTAGTGGGACAGAGCAATCAGCCCCAGCATTTT.

This clonotype was picked up one time. This rearrangement joins TRBV7-6 to TRBJ2-3; TRBD2 is a possible D gene (5 bases). CDR1 and CDR2 from the germline V gene are SGHVS and FNYEAQ. Trimming took 0 bases from V and 8 from J, leaving 12 bases between them. The CDR3 spans 14 residues. The CDR3 nucleotides read TGTGCCAGCAGCTTAGCGCAGCGGTCAGGTACGCAGTATTTT. As protein: CASSLAQRSGTQYF.

This clonotype has more than one count but fewer than ten. The chain employs TRBV9 and TRBJ1-5; no firm D call. The CDR3 has 15 residues. Germline assignment: CDR1 SGDLS and CDR2 YYNGEE. The V end lost 4 bases, the J end lost 3 bases, and 14 bases lay between the germline ends. The CDR3 loop is CASSSVPAINQPQHF. The CDR3 nucleotides are TGTGCCAGCAGCTCCGTTCCGGCGATCAATCAGCCCCAGCATTTT.